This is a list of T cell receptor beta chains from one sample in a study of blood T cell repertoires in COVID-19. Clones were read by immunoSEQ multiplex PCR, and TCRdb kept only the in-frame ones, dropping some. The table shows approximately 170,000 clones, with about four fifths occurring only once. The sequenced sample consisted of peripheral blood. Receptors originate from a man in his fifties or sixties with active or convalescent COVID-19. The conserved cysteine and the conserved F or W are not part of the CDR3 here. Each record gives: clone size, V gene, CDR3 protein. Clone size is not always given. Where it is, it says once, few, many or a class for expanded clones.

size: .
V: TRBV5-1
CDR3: ASSLDRGGEKLF

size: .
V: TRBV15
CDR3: ATSRDRRQGAYNEQF

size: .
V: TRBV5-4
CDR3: ASTHGTGYNEQF

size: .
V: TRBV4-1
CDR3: ASSQGGVVTNEKLF

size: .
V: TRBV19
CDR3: ASSPDRTMGNEQF

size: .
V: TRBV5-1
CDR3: ASSWGTGKYEQY

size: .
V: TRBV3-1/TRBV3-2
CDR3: ASSQPGQLVQETQY

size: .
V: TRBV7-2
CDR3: ASSLEGRHEQY

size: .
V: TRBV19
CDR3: ASTAGSFYGYT

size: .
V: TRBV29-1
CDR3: SVEGGTSYEQY

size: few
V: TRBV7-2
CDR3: ASSPDSNYGYT

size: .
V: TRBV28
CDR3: ASSLYQGAPSQPQH

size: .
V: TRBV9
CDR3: ASSPAGAGGPETQY

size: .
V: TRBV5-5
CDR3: ASSRRLAGGQETQY

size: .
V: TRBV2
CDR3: ASSEEAERLDEQY

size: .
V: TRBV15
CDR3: ATSGGTGPYEQY

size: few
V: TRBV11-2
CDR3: ASSFVGFNYGYT

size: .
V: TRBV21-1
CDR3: ASSKKDPLDRFNQPQH

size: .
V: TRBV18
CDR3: ASSPGLAQETQY

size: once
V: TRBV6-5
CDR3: ASTPGPGELF

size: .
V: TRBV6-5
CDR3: ASSRGGDGYT

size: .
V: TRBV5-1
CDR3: ASSSDRASGANVLT

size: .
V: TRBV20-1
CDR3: SATPDQPQH

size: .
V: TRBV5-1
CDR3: ASSLVGWAGTDTQY

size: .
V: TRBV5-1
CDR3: ASSLAVGQGNGYT

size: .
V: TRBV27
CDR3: ASSSKILLAGGHYEQY

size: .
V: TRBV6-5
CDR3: ASGLSSNQPQH

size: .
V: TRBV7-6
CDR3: ASSLVASGVSSYNEQF

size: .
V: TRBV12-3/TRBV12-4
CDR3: ATNGLSGNTIY

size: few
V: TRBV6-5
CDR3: ASSFSGDQPQH

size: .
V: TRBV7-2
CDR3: ASSPGRGLESGNTIY

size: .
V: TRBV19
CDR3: ASSIDPMGGMRPLGHNEQF

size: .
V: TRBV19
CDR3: ASSALSGGSYNEQF

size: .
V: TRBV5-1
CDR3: ASSLLAGETDTQY

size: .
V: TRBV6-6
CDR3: ASSPRGYNSPLH

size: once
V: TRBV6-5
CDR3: ASKGTGAYNEQF

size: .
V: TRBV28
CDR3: ASRYGLGGQPQH

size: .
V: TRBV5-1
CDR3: ASSLADRAVYGYT

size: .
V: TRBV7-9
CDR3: ASSLEGSADTQY

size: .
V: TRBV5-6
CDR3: ASSRGLETQY

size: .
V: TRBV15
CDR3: ATSATNTSPLH

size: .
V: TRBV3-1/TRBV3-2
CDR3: ASSRLAGGPYEQY

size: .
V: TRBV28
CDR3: ASTPGVDYYGYT

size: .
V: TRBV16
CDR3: ASSHQTGRFGNTIY

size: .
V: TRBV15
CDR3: ATSIPGGSYEQY